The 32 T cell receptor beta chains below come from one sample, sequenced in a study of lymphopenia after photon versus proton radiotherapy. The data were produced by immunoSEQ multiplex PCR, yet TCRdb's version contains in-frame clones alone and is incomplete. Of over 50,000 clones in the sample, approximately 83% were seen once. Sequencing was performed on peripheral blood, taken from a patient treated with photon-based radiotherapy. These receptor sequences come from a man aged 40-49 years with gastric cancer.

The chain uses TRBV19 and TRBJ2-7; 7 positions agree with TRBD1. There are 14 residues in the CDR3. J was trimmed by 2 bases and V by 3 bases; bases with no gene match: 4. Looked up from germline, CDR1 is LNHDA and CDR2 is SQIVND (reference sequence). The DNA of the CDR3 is TGTGCCAGTAGTATGGGTCAGGGGGCCTACGAGCAGTACTTC. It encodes CASSMGQGAYEQYF.

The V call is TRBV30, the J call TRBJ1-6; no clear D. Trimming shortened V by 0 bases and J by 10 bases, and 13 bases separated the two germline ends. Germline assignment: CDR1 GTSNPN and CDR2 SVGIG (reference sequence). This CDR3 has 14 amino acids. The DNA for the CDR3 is TGTGCCTGGAGTGTAGGTCCTCGTGGGTCACCCCTCCACTTT. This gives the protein CAWSVGPRGSPLHF.

In DNA, the CDR3 is TGTGCCAGCAGTTTATTCGGCGGGACGGGGAACTATGGCTACACCTTC. Translating gives CASSLFGGTGNYGYTF. The chain joins TRBV27 to TRBJ1-2; a possible D gene is TRBD1 (5 bases). The CDR3 consists of 16 residues. Germline V gene data show CDR1 as MNHEY and CDR2 as SMNVEV (reference sequence). The ends were cut back, 1 base at V and 2 bases at J, with 14 bases in the middle.

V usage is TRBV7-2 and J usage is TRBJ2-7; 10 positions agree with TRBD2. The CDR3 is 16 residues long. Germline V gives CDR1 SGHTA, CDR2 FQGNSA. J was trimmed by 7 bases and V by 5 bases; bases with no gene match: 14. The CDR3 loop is CASSPNGPLAGTEQYF. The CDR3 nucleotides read TGTGCCAGCAGCCCCAATGGTCCACTAGCGGGGACAGAGCAGTACTTC. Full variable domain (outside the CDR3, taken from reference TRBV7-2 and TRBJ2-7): GAGVSQSPSNKVTEKGKDVELRCDPISGHTALYWYRQSLGQGLEFLIYFQGNSAPDKSGLPSDRFSAERTGGSVSTLTIQRTQQEDSAVYLCASSPNGPLAGTEQYFGPGTRLTVT.

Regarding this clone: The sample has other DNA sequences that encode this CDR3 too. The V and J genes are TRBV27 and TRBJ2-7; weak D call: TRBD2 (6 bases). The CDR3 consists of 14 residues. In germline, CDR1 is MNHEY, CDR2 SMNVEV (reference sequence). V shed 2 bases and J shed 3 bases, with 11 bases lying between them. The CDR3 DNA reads TGTGCCAGCAGTTTACTGGGAGGAGGCTACGAGCAGTACTTC. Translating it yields CASSLLGGGYEQYF.

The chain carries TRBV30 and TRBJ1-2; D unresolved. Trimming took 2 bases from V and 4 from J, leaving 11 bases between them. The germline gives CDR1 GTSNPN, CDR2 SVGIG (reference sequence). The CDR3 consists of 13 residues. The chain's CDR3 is CAWSQESPYGYTF. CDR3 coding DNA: TGTGCCTGGAGTCAGGAATCCCCCTATGGCTACACCTTC.

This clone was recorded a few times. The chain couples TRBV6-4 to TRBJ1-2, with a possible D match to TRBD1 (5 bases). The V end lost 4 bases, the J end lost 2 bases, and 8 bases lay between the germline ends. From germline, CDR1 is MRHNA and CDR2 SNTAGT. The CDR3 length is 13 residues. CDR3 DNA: TGTGCCAGCAGTGGGGCAGGGAACTATGGCTACACCTTC. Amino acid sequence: CASSGAGNYGYTF.

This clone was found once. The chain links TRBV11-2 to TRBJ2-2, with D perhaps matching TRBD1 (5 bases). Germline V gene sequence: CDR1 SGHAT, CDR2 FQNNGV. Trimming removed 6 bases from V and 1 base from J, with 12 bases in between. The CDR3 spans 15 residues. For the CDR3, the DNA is TGTGCCAGCAGGGGCGCGACAGTGAACACCGGGGAGCTGTTTTTT. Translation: CASRGATVNTGELFF.

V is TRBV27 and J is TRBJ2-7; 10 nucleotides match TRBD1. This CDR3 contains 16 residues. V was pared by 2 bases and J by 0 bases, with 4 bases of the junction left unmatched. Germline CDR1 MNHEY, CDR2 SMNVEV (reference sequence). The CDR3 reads CASSLRRDRGSYEQYF. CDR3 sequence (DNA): TGTGCCAGCAGTTTACGAAGGGACAGGGGCTCCTACGAGCAGTACTTC.

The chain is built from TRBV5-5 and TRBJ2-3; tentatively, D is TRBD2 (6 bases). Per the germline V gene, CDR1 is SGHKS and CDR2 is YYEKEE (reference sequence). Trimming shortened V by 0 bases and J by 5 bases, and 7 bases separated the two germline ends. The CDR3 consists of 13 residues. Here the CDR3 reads CASSLGGVDTQYF. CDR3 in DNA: TGTGCCAGCAGCTTGGGCGGGGTAGATACGCAGTATTTT.

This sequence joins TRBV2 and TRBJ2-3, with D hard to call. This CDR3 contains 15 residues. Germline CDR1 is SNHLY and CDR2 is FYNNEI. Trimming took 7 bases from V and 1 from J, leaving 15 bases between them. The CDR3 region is CASTGPLVGTDTQYF. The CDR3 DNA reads TGTGCCAGCACCGGACCCCTCGTGGGCACAGATACGCAGTATTTT.

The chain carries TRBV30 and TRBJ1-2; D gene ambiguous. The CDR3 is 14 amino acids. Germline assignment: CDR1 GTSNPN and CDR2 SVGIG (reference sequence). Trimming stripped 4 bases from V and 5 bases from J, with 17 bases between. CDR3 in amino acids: CAWKRRDTAYGYTF. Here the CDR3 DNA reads TGTGCCTGGAAACGTAGAGACACGGCATATGGCTACACCTTC.

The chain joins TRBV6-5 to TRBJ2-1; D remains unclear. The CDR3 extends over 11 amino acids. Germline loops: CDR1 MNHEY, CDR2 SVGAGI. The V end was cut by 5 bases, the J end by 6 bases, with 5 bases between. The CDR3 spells CASSRFNEQFF. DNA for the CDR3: TGTGCCAGCAGTCGCTTCAATGAGCAGTTCTTC.

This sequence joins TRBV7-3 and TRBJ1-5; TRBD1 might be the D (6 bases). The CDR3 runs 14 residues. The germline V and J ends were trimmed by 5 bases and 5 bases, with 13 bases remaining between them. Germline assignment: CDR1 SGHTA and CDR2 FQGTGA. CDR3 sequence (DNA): TGTGCCAGCAGCCCAACGGCAGGGGATCAGCCCCAGCATTTT. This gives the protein CASSPTAGDQPQHF.

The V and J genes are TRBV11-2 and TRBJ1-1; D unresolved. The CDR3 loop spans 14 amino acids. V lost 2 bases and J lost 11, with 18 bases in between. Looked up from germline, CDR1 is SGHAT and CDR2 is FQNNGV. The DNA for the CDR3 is TGTGCCAGCAGCTTACCGGCCTTTGCCGCCGAGGCTTTCTTT. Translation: CASSLPAFAAEAFF.

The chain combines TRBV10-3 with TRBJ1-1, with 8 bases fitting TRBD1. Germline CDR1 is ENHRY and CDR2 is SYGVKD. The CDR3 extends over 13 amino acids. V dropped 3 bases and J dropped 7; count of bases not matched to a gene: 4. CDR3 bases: TGTGCCATCAGTGACTCGGGACAGGATGAAGCTTTCTTT. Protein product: CAISDSGQDEAFF.

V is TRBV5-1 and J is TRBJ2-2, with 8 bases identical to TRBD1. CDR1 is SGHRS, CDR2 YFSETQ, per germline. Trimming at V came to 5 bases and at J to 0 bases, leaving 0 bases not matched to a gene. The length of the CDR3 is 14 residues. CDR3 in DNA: TGCGCCAGCAGGGGACAGGCGAACACCGGGGAGCTGTTTTTT. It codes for CASRGQANTGELFF. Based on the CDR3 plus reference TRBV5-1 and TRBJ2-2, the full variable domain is KAGVTQTPRYLIKTRGQQVTLSCSPISGHRSVSWYQQTPGQGLQFLFEYFSETQRNKGNFPGRFSGRQFSNSRSEMNVSTLELGDSALYLCASRGQANTGELFFGEGSRLTVL.

CDR3 loop: CASSGPQDPYGYTF. CDR3 DNA: TGTGCCAGCAGCGGGCCCCAGGACCCCTATGGCTACACCTTC. V and J are TRBV7-3 and TRBJ1-2; D is unclear. The germline V gene has CDR1 SGHTA and CDR2 FQGTGA. The CDR3 has 14 amino acids. V lost 5 bases to trimming and J lost 4 bases, with 14 bases between them.

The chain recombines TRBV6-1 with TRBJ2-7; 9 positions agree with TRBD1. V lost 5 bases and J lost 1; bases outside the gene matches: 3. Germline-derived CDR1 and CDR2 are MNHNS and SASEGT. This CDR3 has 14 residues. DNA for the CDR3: TGTGCCAGCAGTCGGACAGGGGATTCCTACGAGCAGTACTTC. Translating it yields CASSRTGDSYEQYF.

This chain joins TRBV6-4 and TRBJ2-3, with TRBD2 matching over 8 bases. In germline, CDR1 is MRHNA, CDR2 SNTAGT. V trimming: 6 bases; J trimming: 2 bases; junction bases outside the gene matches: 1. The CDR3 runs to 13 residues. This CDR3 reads CASSGGATDTQYF. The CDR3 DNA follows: TGTGCCAGCAGCGGGGGGGCCACAGATACGCAGTATTTT.

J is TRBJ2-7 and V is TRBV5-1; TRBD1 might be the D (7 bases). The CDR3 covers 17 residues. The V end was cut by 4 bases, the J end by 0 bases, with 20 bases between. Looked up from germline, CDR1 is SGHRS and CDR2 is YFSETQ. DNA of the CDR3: TGCGCCAGCAGCCCGCGAAGGACAGGAGGGGTCTCCTACGAGCAGTACTTC. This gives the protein CASSPRRTGGVSYEQYF.

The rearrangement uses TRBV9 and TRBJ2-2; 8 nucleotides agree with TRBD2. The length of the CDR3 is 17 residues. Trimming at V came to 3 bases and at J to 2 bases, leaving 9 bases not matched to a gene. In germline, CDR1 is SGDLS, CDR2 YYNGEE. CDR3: CASSASGWWGNTGELFF. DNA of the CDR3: TGTGCCAGCAGCGCTAGCGGGTGGTGGGGCAACACCGGGGAGCTGTTTTTT. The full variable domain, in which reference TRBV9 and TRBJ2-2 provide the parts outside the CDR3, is DSGVTQTPKHLITATGQRVTLRCSPRSGDLSVYWYQQSLDQGLQFLIQYYNGEERAKGNILERFSAQQFPDLHSELNLSSLELGDSALYFCASSASGWWGNTGELFFGEGSRLTVL.

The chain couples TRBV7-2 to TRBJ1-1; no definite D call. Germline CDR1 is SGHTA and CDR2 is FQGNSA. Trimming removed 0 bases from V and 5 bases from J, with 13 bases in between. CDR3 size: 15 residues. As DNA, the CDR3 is TGTGCCAGCAGCTTAGCGCGATTTATGAGGACTGAAGCTTTCTTT. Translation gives CASSLARFMRTEAFF.

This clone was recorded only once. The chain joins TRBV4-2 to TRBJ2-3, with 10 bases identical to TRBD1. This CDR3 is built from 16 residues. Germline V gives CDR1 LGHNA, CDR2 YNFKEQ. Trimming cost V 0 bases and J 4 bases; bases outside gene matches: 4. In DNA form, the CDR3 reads TGTGCCAGCAGCCAAGAGCTCGGGACAGGGGCAGATACGCAGTATTTT. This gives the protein CASSQELGTGADTQYF.

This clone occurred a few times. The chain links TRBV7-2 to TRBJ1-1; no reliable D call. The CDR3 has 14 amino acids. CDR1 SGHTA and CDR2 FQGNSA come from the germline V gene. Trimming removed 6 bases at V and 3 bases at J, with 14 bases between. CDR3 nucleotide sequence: TGTGCCAGCAGGGCGGCTTCGGGGTACACTGAAGCTTTCTTT. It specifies CASRAASGYTEAFF.

The CDR3 DNA follows: TGTGCCAGCAGGGTTCAACCCGGGACAGGGAACGAGCAGTACTTC. Translating it yields CASRVQPGTGNEQYF. J is TRBJ2-7 and V is TRBV7-8; the match to TRBD1 covers 9 bases. The trim removed 6 bases at V and 5 bases at J, leaving 11 bases unmatched. CDR1 and CDR2 (germline): SGHVS, FQNEAQ. This CDR3 is 15 amino acids long.

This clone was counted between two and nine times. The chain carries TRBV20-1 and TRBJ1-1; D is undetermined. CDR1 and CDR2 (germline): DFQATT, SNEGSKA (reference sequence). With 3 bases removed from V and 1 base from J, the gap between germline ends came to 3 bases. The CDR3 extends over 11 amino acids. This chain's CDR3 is CSARGNTEAFF. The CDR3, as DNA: TGCAGTGCTAGGGGGAACACTGAAGCTTTCTTT.

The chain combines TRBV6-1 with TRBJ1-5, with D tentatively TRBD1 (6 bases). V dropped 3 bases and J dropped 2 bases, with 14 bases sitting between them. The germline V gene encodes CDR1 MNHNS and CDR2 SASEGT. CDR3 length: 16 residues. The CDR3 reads CASSDTYRVRNQPQHF. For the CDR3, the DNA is TGTGCCAGCAGTGACACCTACAGGGTTCGCAATCAGCCCCAGCATTTT.

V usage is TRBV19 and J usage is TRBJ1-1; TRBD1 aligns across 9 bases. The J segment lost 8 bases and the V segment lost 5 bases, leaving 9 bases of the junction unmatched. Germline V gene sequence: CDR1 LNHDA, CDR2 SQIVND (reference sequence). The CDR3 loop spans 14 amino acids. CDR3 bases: TGTGCCAGTAGTCCCGGGACAGGGAGTTGGGAAGCTTTCTTT. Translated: CASSPGTGSWEAFF.

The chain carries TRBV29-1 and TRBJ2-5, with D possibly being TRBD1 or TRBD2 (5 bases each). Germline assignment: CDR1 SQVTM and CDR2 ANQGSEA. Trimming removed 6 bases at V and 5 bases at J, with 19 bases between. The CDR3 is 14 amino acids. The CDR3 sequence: CSVGANGARETQYF. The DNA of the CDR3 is TGCAGCGTGGGAGCTAACGGGGCGCGGGAGACCCAGTACTTC.

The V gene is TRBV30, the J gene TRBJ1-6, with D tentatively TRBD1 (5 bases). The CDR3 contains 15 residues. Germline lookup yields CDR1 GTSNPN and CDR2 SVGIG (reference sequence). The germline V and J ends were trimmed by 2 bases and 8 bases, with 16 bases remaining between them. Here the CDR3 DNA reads TGTGCCTGGAGTATTCCCGGGGGAGTAGATTCACCCCTCCACTTT. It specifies CAWSIPGGVDSPLHF.

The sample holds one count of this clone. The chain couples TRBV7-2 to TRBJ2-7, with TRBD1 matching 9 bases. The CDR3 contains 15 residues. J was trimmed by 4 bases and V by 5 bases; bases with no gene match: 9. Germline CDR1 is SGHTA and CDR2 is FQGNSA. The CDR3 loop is CASSRSGQGNYEQYF. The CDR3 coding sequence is TGTGCCAGCAGCCGGTCGGGACAGGGTAATTACGAGCAGTACTTC.